One and the same sample provided the 11 T cell receptor beta chains below, sequenced in a study of blood T cell repertoires in COVID-19. Assay used: immunoSEQ multiplex PCR; TCRdb lists only in-frame clones, some missing. The sample records roughly 170,000 clones, just under 90% being singletons. The sample taken for sequencing was peripheral blood. Receptor source: a woman between 18 and 30 years old who had recovered from COVID-19.

The CDR3 sequence: CASSRQGPYEQYF. CDR3 sequence (DNA): TGTGCCAGCAGCCGACAGGGGCCCTACGAGCAGTACTTC. The rearrangement joins TRBV7-9 to TRBJ2-7; 8 positions match TRBD1. The CDR3 covers 13 residues. In germline, CDR1 is SEHNR, CDR2 FQNEAQ (reference sequence). Trimming cost V 5 bases and J 2 bases; bases outside gene matches: 2.

As to this clone: This CDR3 is also generated by other DNA sequences in the sample. This rearrangement joins TRBV4-3 to TRBJ2-1, with D unresolved. Germline V CDR1 and CDR2: LGHNA, YSLEER. Trimming took off 0 bases at V and 0 bases at J, with 9 bases between the two ends. The CDR3 is made up of 16 amino acids. CDR3 sequence reads: CASSQDLAVSYNEQFF. In nucleotides, the CDR3 is TGCGCCAGCAGCCAAGACTTGGCGGTCTCCTACAATGAGCAGTTCTTC.

The V call is TRBV2, the J call TRBJ2-2; D perhaps matches TRBD1 (5 bases). Deletions cut 7 bases from V and 1 base from J, with 10 bases between. This CDR3 comprises 14 residues. The V gene's germline CDR1 is SNHLY and CDR2 FYNNEI. The CDR3 sequence: CASKGIGNTGELFF. In DNA, the CDR3 is TGTGCCAGCAAGGGGATAGGGAACACCGGGGAGCTGTTTTTT.

J is TRBJ1-2 and V is TRBV14, with a tentative D call TRBD1 (5 bases). Germline assignment: CDR1 SGHDN and CDR2 FVKESK. This CDR3 spans 13 amino acids. V was pared by 4 bases and J by 2 bases, with 8 bases between. CDR3 DNA sequence: TGTGCCAGCAGCCCGGGACTGAACTATGGCTACACCTTC. Amino acid sequence: CASSPGLNYGYTF. Full variable domain (remainder filled in from reference TRBV14 and TRBJ1-2): EAGVTQFPSHSVIEKGQTVTLRCDPISGHDNLYWYRRVMGKEIKFLLHFVKESKQDESGMPNNRFLAERTGGTYSTLKVQPAELEDSGVYFCASSPGLNYGYTFGSGTRLTVV.

V usage is TRBV4-3 and J usage is TRBJ1-5, with 10 nucleotides matching TRBD1. Germline CDR1 reads LGHNA; CDR2 reads YSLEER. This CDR3 is built from 16 residues. V lost 0 bases and J lost 6; bases outside the gene matches: 5. CDR3 nucleotides: TGCGCCAGCAGCCAAGATTGGGACAGGGGAGGTCAGCCCCAGCATTTT. This encodes CASSQDWDRGGQPQHF.

The chain links TRBV18 to TRBJ2-4, with 7 bases that match TRBD1. The CDR3 totals 14 residues. CDR1 and CDR2 (germline): KGHSH, LQKENI. The junction had 8 bases not matched to a gene; V was cut back by 3 bases and J by 9 bases. Here the CDR3 DNA reads TGTGCCAGCTCACCGTCGACAGGGACGGGCATTCAGTACTTC. It specifies CASSPSTGTGIQYF.

This clone was seen more than once but under ten times. The genes are TRBV30 and TRBJ2-7, with D possibly being TRBD2 (6 bases). Germline V gene lookup returns CDR1 GTSNPN and CDR2 SVGIG (reference sequence). The CDR3 extends over 14 amino acids. V was shortened by 1 base and J by 0 bases, with 10 bases between the two germline ends. In nucleotides, the CDR3 is TGTGCCTGGAGTGAAGGAGGGAACTCCTACGAGCAGTACGTC. This gives the protein CAWSEGGNSYEQYV.

The chain combines TRBV19 with TRBJ1-2; unclear D gene. Germline CDR1 is LNHDA and CDR2 is SQIVND (reference sequence). CDR3 length: 14 amino acids. The V gene lost 7 bases and the J gene lost 2 bases, with 14 bases spanning the gap. The CDR3 region has the DNA TGTGCCAGTACCAAGCGACCGTCCAACTATGGCTACACCTTC. This sequence encodes CASTKRPSNYGYTF.

CDR3 in DNA: TGTGCCAGCAGCTCAGATAGCGGGAGCTCCTACAATGAGCAGTTCTTC. It is translated as CASSSDSGSSYNEQFF. This chain connects TRBV7-3 to TRBJ2-1; 9 bases align to TRBD2. Germline V gene lookup returns CDR1 SGHTA and CDR2 FQGTGA. The CDR3 spans 16 residues. V was pared by 4 bases and J by 0 bases, with 4 bases of the junction left unmatched.

This sequence joins TRBV27 and TRBJ1-6; weak D call: TRBD1 (5 bases). Looked up from germline, CDR1 is MNHEY and CDR2 is SMNVEV (reference sequence). The V gene lost 3 bases and the J gene lost 9 bases, with 9 bases spanning the gap. There are 13 residues in the CDR3. DNA of the CDR3: TGTGCCAGCAGTTTCATGGGGGGTTCACCCCTCCACTTT. It is translated as CASSFMGGSPLHF.

V gene TRBV27 combines with J gene TRBJ2-1; perhaps TRBD2 as D (7 bases). Trimming pared 6 bases from V and 4 bases from J, leaving 13 bases between. Germline assignment: CDR1 MNHEY and CDR2 SMNVEV (reference sequence). The CDR3 has 14 residues. CDR3 in DNA: TGTGCCAGCAGCATAGGGGGGGGGTACAATGAGCAGTTCTTC. Its protein is CASSIGGGYNEQFF.